This T cell receptor beta chain was recovered during a study of OX40 agonist ivuxolimab in advanced cancers. Study details: The patients received ivuxolimab by intravenous route every 2 weeks at 0.01 to 10 mg/kg. Previous treatment with anti-PD-1, anti-PD-L1 or anti-CTLA-4 therapy was allowed; more than 35% had received some. Three partial responders included one hepatocellular carcinoma patient and two cutaneous melanoma patients. Points from the study as a whole: Fewer expanded clones were found on average in CD4+ than in CD8+ T cells.

Assay used: immunoSEQ multiplex PCR; TCRdb lists only in-frame clones, some missing. The table lists 67,000 or so clones, about 87% of them singletons. On this clone itself: Antigen unknown.

The TCR sequence derives from an adult with an advanced solid tumor such as melanoma, head and neck, liver or kidney cancer. Sequenced here: CD4+ or CD8+ T cells sorted from blood, sampled in a trial of the OX40 agonist ivuxolimab.

In DNA form, the CDR3 reads TGTGCCAGTAGCAAAGGGGGGGGGATGAACACTGAAGCTTTCTTT. It is translated as CASSKGGGMNTEAFF. The chain is built from TRBV19 and TRBJ1-1; tentatively, D is TRBD1 (6 bases). The germline CDR1 and CDR2 sequences are LNHDA and SQIVND (reference sequence). V was cut by 6 bases and J by 0 bases, with 14 bases left in between. There are 15 residues in the CDR3.